Listed below are T cell receptor beta chains from one sample, sequenced in a study of shared clonotypes between healthy human individuals. The protocol was immunoSEQ multiplex PCR, while the TCRdb copy is restricted to in-frame clones and leaves out a portion. In the table there are roughly 2,500,000 clones, approximately 93% of which are singletons. Sequencing was performed on naive CD4+ T cells from PBMCs. These receptors were collected from a man younger than 30 in good health. Some clones in this sample may be carry-over from other donors' samples. CDR3s include the opening cysteine and the closing phenylalanine or tryptophan. D genes are given only for firm matches.

>-|TRBJ2-1|TRBV7-2
CASSFGERNEQFF
>TRBD2|TRBJ2-1|TRBV9
CASSVEGTSGSRLGEQFF
>TRBD1|TRBJ1-2|TRBV2
CASGQGRGGYTF
>-|TRBJ1-5|TRBV10-3
CAISASMGSGVPQPQHF
>-|TRBJ2-2|TRBV6-1
CASSESHSTLFTGELFF
>-|TRBJ2-7|TRBV11-2
CASSLDLQIYEQYF
>TRBD2|TRBJ2-1|TRBV18
CASSPYTQSGRASNEQFF
>TRBD1|TRBJ1-2|TRBV27
CASSLGQGRSYGYTF
>TRBD1|TRBJ1-4|TRBV28
CASSSPTGQSEKLFF
>TRBD2|TRBJ2-1|TRBV29-1
CSVDPSGINEQFF
>-|TRBJ1-1|TRBV7-9
CASSSWRGVAGNTEAFF
>-|TRBJ1-2|TRBV7-9
CASSQEGGGSGYTF
>-|TRBJ1-5|TRBV6-5
CASSERNQPQHF
>TRBD1|TRBJ1-1|TRBV9
CASSAMTGSHTEAFF
>-|TRBJ1-4|TRBV28
CASSSGTSKLFF
>TRBD1|TRBJ2-7|TRBV4-1
CASSQVYRGRNEQYF
>TRBD1|TRBJ1-1|TRBV19
CASSIVLGGGPHNTEAFF
>-|TRBJ2-3|TRBV2
CASSAAGRGDTQYF
>-|TRBJ1-5|TRBV2
CASSGDVVYRNQPQHF
>-|TRBJ1-5|TRBV29-1
CSVGDQPQHF
>TRBD1|TRBJ2-4|TRBV10-3
CAISEDRVAKNIQYF
>TRBD1|TRBJ1-2|TRBV5-1
CASSLGQATYGYTF
>TRBD2|TRBJ2-7|TRBV5-4
CASRRAGGPNEQYF
>TRBD2|TRBJ2-5|TRBV5-1
CASSLGTSGPTLQETQYF
>-|TRBJ2-3|TRBV7-3
CASSFEGADTQYF
>TRBD1|TRBJ2-7|TRBV30
CAWSSGTGTYEQYF
>TRBD2|TRBJ2-1|TRBV11-2
CASSDGLAERGNEQFF
>-|TRBJ2-7|TRBV11-2
CASSLVVMGYEQYF
>TRBD2|TRBJ2-7|TRBV9
CASSLRTSGMINEQYF
>TRBD1|TRBJ2-2|TRBV18
CASSPQRQGPNTGELFF
>-|TRBJ1-1|TRBV6-1
CASSEAGFVTEAFF
>TRBD2|TRBJ2-3|TRBV7-2
CASSFGLGSDTQYF
>-|TRBJ1-3|TRBV30
CAWRVLGAGNTIYF
>-|TRBJ2-1|TRBV2
CASSEYLAYGHEQFF
>TRBD2|TRBJ2-3|TRBV27
CASSLSSTSLPRTDTQYF
>TRBD2|TRBJ2-7|TRBV6-6
CASRPTSGRASYEQYF
>-|TRBJ2-7|TRBV5-1
CASSARGQSFYEQYF
>-|TRBJ2-2|TRBV18
CASSPSGGTTSNTGELFF
>TRBD2|TRBJ2-2|TRBV29-1
CSARTSSDTGELFF
>-|TRBJ2-7|TRBV18
CASSPDFPNSYEQYF
>-|TRBJ2-5|TRBV18
CASSPGVQETQYF
>-|TRBJ2-4|TRBV6-6
CASSYEGFGIQYF